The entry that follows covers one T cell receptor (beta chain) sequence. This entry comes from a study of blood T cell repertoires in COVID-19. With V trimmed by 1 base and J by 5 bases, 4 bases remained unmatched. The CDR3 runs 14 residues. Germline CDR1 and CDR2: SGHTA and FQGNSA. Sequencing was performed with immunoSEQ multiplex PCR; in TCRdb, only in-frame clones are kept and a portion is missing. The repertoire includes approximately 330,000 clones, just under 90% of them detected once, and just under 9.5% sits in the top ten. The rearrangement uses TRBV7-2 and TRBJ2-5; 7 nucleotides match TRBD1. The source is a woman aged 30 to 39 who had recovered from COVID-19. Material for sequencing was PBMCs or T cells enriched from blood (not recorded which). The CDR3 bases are TGTGCCAGCAGCTTAGGGGACAGTGGGGAGACCCAGTACTTC. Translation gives CASSLGDSGETQYF. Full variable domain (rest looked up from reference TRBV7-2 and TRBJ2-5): GAGVSQSPSNKVTEKGKDVELRCDPISGHTALYWYRQSLGQGLEFLIYFQGNSAPDKSGLPSDRFSAERTGGSVSTLTIQRTQQEDSAVYLCASSLGDSGETQYFGPGTRLLVL.